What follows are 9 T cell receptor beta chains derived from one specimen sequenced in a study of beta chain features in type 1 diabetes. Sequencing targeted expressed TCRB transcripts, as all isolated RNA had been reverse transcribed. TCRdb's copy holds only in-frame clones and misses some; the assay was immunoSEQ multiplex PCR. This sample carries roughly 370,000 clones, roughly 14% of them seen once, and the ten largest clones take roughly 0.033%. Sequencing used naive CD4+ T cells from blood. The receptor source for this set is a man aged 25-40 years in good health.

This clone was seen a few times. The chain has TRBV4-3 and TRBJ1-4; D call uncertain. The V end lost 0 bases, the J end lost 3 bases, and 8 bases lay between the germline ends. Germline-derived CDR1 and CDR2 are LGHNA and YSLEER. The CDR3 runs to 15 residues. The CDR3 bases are TGCGCCAGCAGCCAAGATGGAAGACCTAATGAAAAACTGTTTTTT. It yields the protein CASSQDGRPNEKLFF.

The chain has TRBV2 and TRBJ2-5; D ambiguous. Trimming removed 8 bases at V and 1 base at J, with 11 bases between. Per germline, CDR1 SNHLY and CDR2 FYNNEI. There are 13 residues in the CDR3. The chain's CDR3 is CASWLPGQETQYF. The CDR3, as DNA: TGTGCCAGCTGGCTGCCGGGCCAAGAGACCCAGTACTTC.

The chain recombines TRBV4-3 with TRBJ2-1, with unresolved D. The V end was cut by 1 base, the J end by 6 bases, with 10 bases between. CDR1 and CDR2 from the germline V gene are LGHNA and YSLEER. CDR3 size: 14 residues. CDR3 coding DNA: TGCGCCAGCAGCCAAGCAGTGGTGGGCAATGAGCAGTTCTTC. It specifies CASSQAVVGNEQFF.

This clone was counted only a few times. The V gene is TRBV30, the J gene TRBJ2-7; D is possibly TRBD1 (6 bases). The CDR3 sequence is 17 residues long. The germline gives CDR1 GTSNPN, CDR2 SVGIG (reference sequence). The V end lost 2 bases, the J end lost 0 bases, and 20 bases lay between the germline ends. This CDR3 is CAWSTYPGQGFSYEQYV. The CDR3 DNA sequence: TGTGCCTGGAGTACATACCCGGGACAAGGGTTCTCCTACGAGCAGTACGTC.

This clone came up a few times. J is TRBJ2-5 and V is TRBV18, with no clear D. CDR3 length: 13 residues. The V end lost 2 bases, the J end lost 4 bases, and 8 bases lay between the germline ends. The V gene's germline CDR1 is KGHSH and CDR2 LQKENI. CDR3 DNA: TGTGCCAGCTCACCAGGTCCAGGAGAGACCCAGTACTTC. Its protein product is CASSPGPGETQYF.

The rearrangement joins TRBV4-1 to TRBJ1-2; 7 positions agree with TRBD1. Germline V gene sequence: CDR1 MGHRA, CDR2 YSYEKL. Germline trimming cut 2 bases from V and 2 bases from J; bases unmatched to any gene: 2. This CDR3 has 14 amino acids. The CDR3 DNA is TGCGCCAGCAGCCAATTGGACAGGAACTATGGCTACACCTTC. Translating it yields CASSQLDRNYGYTF.

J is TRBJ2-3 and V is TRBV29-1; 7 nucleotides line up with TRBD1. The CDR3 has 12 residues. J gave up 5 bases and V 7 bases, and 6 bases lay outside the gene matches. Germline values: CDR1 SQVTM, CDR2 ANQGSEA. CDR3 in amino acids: CSGARGRDTQYF. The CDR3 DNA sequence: TGCAGCGGTGCAAGGGGGCGAGATACGCAGTATTTT.

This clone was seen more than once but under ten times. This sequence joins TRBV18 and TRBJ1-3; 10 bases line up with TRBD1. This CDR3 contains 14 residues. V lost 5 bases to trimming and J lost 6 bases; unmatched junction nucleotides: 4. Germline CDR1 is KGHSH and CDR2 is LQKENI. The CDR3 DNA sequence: TGTGCCAGCTCAAGACAGGGGGCTGAAAACACCATATATTTT. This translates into CASSRQGAENTIYF.

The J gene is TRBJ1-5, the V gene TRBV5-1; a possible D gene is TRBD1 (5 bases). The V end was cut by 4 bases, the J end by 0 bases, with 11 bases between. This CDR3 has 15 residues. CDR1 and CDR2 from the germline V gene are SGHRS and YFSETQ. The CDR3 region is CASSLQGYSNQPQHF. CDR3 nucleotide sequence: TGCGCCAGCAGCCTCCAGGGATATAGCAATCAGCCCCAGCATTTT. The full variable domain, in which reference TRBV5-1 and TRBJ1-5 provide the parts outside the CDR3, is KAGVTQTPRYLIKTRGQQVTLSCSPISGHRSVSWYQQTPGQGLQFLFEYFSETQRNKGNFPGRFSGRQFSNSRSEMNVSTLELGDSALYLCASSLQGYSNQPQHFGDGTRLSIL.